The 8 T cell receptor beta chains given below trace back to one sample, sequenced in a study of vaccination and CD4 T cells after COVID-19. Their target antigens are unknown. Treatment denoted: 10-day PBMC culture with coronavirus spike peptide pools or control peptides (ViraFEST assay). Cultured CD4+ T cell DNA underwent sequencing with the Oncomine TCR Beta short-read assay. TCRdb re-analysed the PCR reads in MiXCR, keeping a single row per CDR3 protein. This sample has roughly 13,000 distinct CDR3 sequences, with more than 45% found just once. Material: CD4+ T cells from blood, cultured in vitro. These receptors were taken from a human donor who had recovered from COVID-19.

The CDR3 protein is CASSVRGGADTQYF. The DNA of the CDR3 is TGCGCCAGCAGTGTTCGCGGGGGGGCAGATACGCAGTATTTT. V and J are TRBV10-1 and TRBJ2-3; 9 positions match TRBD2. The CDR3 totals 14 residues. The trim removed 4 bases at V and 4 bases at J, leaving 3 bases unmatched. CDR1 and CDR2 (germline): WNHNN, SYGVQD (reference sequence).

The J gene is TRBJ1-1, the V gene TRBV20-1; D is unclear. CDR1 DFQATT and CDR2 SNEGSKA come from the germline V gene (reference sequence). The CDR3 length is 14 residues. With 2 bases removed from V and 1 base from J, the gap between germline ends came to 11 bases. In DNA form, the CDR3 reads TGCAGTGCTAGAACCCGCACTGGGAACACTGAAGCTTTCTTT. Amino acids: CSARTRTGNTEAFF.

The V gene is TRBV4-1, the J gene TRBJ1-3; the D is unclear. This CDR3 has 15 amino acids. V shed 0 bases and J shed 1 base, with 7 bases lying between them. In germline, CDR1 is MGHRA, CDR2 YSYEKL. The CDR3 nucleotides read TGCGCCAGCAGCCAAGACGGCGCTTCTGGAAACACCATATATTTT. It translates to CASSQDGASGNTIYF.

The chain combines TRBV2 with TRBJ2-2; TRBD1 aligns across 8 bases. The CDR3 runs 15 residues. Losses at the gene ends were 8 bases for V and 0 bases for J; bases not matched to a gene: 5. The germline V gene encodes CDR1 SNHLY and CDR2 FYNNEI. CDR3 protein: CASSGTGSNTGELFF. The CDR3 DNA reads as TGTGCCAGCTCAGGGACAGGCTCGAACACCGGGGAGCTGTTTTTT. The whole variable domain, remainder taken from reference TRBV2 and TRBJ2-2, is EPEVTQTPSHQVTQMGQEVILRCVPISNHLYFYWYRQILGQKVEFLVSFYNNEISEKSEIFDDQFSVERPDGSNFTLKIRSTKLEDSAMYFCASSGTGSNTGELFFGEGSRLTVL.

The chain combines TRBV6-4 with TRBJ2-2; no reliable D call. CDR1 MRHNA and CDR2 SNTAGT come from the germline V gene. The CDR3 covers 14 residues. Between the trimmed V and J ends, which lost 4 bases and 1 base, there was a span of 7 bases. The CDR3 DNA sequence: TGTGCCAGCAGTGTAGAGCAGAACACCGGGGAGCTGTTTTTT. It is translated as CASSVEQNTGELFF.

CDR3 amino acids: CASSFGNQPQHF. For the CDR3, the DNA is TGTGCCAGCAGTTTCGGGAATCAGCCCCAGCATTTT. The chain links TRBV27 to TRBJ1-5; D is undetermined. Germline CDR1 and CDR2: MNHEY and SMNVEV (reference sequence). This CDR3 is 12 amino acids long. V lost 3 bases to trimming and J lost 4 bases, with 4 bases between them.

In DNA form, the CDR3 reads TGTGCCAGCAGCCGTACCCCTAGGGGGAGCTCCTATAATTCACCCCTCCACTTT. It specifies CASSRTPRGSSYNSPLHF. The rearrangement uses TRBV3-1 and TRBJ1-6; D may be TRBD1 (6 bases). V shed 4 bases and J shed 0 bases, with 16 bases lying between them. The CDR3 is 18 residues long. CDR1 and CDR2 (germline): LGHDT, YNNKEL (reference sequence).

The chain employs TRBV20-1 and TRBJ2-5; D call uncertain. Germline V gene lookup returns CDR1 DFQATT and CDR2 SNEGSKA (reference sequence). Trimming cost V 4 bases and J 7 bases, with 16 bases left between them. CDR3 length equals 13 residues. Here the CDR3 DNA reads TGCAGTGCTACGACCGGCAGCCATCGGACCCAGTACTTC. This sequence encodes CSATTGSHRTQYF.